Below, one TCR beta chain is given with its context. In the original analysis: The assay estimated nucleated cells by amplifying reference gene primers. Produced via immunoSEQ multiplex PCR; TCRdb's table is partial and in-frame only. Clone size and V and J calls were adopted from that table, with D and trimming inferred from the DNA. The top ten clones hold roughly 5.8% of a sample with about 240,000 clones, roughly 90% of them seen once. This specimen comes from a study of blood T cell repertoires in COVID-19. Study as a whole: Whether acute or convalescent, the COVID-19 samples came from the United States, Italy and Spain. The analysed material was cDNA or gDNA that came from T cells, B-cell-depleted T cells, or PBMCs.

The CDR3 runs 13 residues. CDR1 and CDR2 (germline): MDHEN, SYDVKM. Trimming took off 8 bases at V and 3 bases at J, with 14 bases between the two ends. This receptor was identified in a man between 60 and 75 years old with acute or convalescent COVID-19. The sample was peripheral blood. The chain combines TRBV28 with TRBJ2-7; D gene ambiguous. The CDR3 DNA sequence: TGTGCCAGCCGGAAAGCTAGGTTCTACGAGCAGTACTTC. Translated: CASRKARFYEQYF.